This is a list of T cell receptor beta chains from one sample in a study of blood T cell repertoires in COVID-19. Measured with immunoSEQ multiplex PCR; TCRdb has only the in-frame clones, and not every one. The sample has nearly 250,000 clones, around 80% seen once. Sequencing was performed on peripheral blood. The receptors stem from a woman over 75 with acute or convalescent COVID-19. Both conserved end residues are part of each CDR3. The order of the fields is V gene, clone size, J gene, D gene, CDR3 protein, CDR3 DNA. D genes are given only for firm matches. Expanded clones get a size class; other rows say once, few or many, or leave the size out.

TRBV5-1	NA	TRBJ1-1	NA	CASSRTVDTEAFF	TGCGCCAGCAGCCGGACAGTCGACACTGAAGCTTTCTTT
TRBV6-6	NA	TRBJ2-3	TRBD2	CASSTGLAGTDTQYF	TGTGCCAGCAGTACCGGACTAGCGGGCACAGATACGCAGTATTTT
TRBV28	NA	TRBJ1-1	NA	CASSLATEAFF	TGTGCCAGCAGTCTGGCCACTGAAGCTTTCTTT
TRBV9	NA	TRBJ1-4	NA	CASSVTATNEKLFF	TGTGCCAGCAGCGTCACAGCAACTAATGAAAAACTGTTTTTT
TRBV5-6	NA	TRBJ2-5	NA	CASSSPQHSQETQYF	TGTGCCAGCAGCTCCCCTCAACATTCCCAAGAGACCCAGTACTTC
TRBV6-2/TRBV6-3	NA	TRBJ2-3	TRBD2	CASSYFSGMGYF	TGTGCCAGCAGTTACTTCAGCGGGATGGGGTATTTT
TRBV10-3	NA	TRBJ1-1	TRBD1	CAIRRDSSFTEAFF	TGTGCCATCAGACGGGACAGCAGTTTCACTGAAGCTTTCTTT
TRBV7-2	NA	TRBJ2-7	TRBD1	CASSSTLGQKSSYEQYF	TGTGCCAGCAGCTCCACCCTGGGACAGAAGAGCTCCTACGAGCAGTACTTC
TRBV2	once	TRBJ1-1	NA	CASKFRPNTRRAFF	TGTGCCAGCAAATTTCGACCAAACACTAGGCGGGCTTTCTTT
TRBV7-9	NA	TRBJ1-6	NA	CASSVGAHNSPLHF	TGTGCCAGCAGTGTAGGGGCTCATAATTCACCCCTCCACTTT
TRBV6-5	NA	TRBJ2-7	NA	CASRAPGGPHYEQYF	TGTGCCAGCAGGGCCCCAGGAGGGCCCCACTACGAGCAGTACTTC
TRBV6-2/TRBV6-3	NA	TRBJ1-4	NA	CASSYRPRRPREKLFF	TGTGCCAGCAGTTATCGCCCAAGGAGGCCAAGAGAAAAACTGTTTTTT
TRBV9	NA	TRBJ1-6	NA	CASSATPDSQHSPLHF	TGTGCCAGCAGCGCTACACCGGACAGCCAACATTCACCCCTCCACTTT
TRBV9	few	TRBJ2-2	TRBD2	CASSRKISGGASTGELFF	TGTGCCAGCAGTCGGAAGATTAGCGGGGGGGCTAGCACCGGGGAGCTGTTTTTT
TRBV7-2	once	TRBJ1-4	NA	CASSKQAGANEKLFF	TGTGCCAGCAGCAAACAGGCGGGAGCTAATGAAAAACTGTTTTTT
TRBV4-3	once	TRBJ2-2	NA	CASSQSKGKNTGELFF	TGCGCCAGCAGCCAAAGTAAGGGGAAGAATACCGGGGAGCTGTTTTTT
TRBV5-5	NA	TRBJ2-7	TRBD1	CASSFNNRGLPTGQYF	TGTGCCAGCAGCTTCAATAACAGGGGTCTTCCGACAGGGCAGTACTTC
TRBV7-6	NA	TRBJ2-1	TRBD2	CASSALGGAYNEQFF	TGTGCCAGCAGCGCACTCGGGGGGGCGTACAATGAGCAGTTCTTC
TRBV7-2	NA	TRBJ1-3	TRBD1	CASSFRDPTGDTGNTIYF	TGTGCCAGCAGCTTTAGGGACCCGACAGGGGATACTGGAAACACCATATATTTT
TRBV19	NA	TRBJ2-1	NA	CASSSGQYNEQFF	TGTGCCAGTAGTAGCGGACAGTACAATGAGCAGTTCTTC
TRBV11-2	NA	TRBJ2-7	NA	CASSFQSGPNYEQYF	TGTGCCAGCAGCTTTCAAAGCGGACCAAACTACGAGCAGTACTTC
TRBV11-2	NA	TRBJ1-3	NA	CASSLRVSGNTIYF	TGTGCCAGCAGCTTACGCGTCTCTGGAAACACCATATATTTT
TRBV25-1	few	TRBJ2-3	NA	CASSEFGYTQYF	TGTGCCAGCAGTGAATTCGGGTATACGCAGTATTTT
TRBV5-1	NA	TRBJ2-6	NA	CASSLRERRSGANVLTF	TGCGCCAGCAGCTTGAGGGAGAGGCGGTCCGGGGCCAACGTCCTGACTTTC
TRBV7-2	NA	TRBJ2-7	TRBD1	CASSYQTGGYEQYF	TGTGCCAGCAGCTACCAGACAGGGGGCTACGAGCAGTACTTC
TRBV7-2	NA	TRBJ1-4	TRBD1	CASSLAPRTGASYEKLFF	TGTGCCAGCAGCTTAGCGCCAAGAACAGGGGCGTCTTATGAAAAACTGTTTTTT
TRBV28	NA	TRBJ2-7	NA	CASRLGGAGYEQYF	TGTGCCAGCAGATTGGGGGGGGCGGGCTACGAGCAGTACTTC
TRBV6-1	NA	TRBJ1-1	NA	CASSERVQNTEAFF	TGTGCCAGCAGTGAGAGGGTACAGAACACTGAAGCTTTCTTT
TRBV7-2	NA	TRBJ2-3	NA	CASSPLWAGARDTQYF	TGTGCCAGCAGCCCCCTTTGGGCGGGGGCGAGAGATACGCAGTATTTT
TRBV7-9	once	TRBJ2-7	TRBD2	CASIPIAGGIPGEQYF	TGTGCCAGCATCCCTATAGCGGGGGGTATTCCGGGAGAGCAGTACTTC
TRBV9	NA	TRBJ1-1	NA	CASSPRVGGGTEAFF	TGTGCCAGCAGCCCCCGGGTAGGGGGTGGAACTGAAGCTTTCTTT
TRBV11-2	NA	TRBJ2-1	TRBD1	CASSMGQGASYNEQFF	TGTGCCAGCAGCATGGGACAGGGGGCTTCCTACAATGAGCAGTTCTTC
TRBV29-1	NA	TRBJ1-2	NA	CSVDSTANYGYTF	TGCAGCGTTGACTCGACAGCAAACTATGGCTACACCTTC
TRBV12-3/TRBV12-4	NA	TRBJ2-2	NA	CASSFSVGELFF	TGTGCCAGCAGTTTTTCGGTTGGGGAGCTGTTTTTT
TRBV2	NA	TRBJ1-1	NA	CASRGRTEAFF	TGTGCCAGCAGGGGGAGGACTGAAGCTTTCTTT
TRBV12-5	NA	TRBJ1-5	NA	CASANERSNQPQHF	TGTGCTAGTGCCAACGAGAGGAGCAATCAGCCCCAGCATTTT
TRBV11-2	NA	TRBJ2-1	NA	CASSRESTSYNEQFF	TGTGCCAGCAGCCGGGAGTCGACTAGCTACAATGAGCAGTTCTTC
TRBV28	NA	TRBJ1-5	NA	CASRATGISNQPQHF	TGTGCCAGCAGGGCAACAGGGATTAGCAATCAGCCCCAGCATTTT
TRBV7-9	NA	TRBJ2-1	NA	CASSLAGGPRDEQFF	TGTGCCAGCAGCTTAGCGGGGGGGCCCAGGGATGAGCAGTTCTTC
TRBV5-6	NA	TRBJ2-3	TRBD2	CASSGSSGANTDTQYF	TGTGCCAGCAGCGGGTCTAGCGGCGCCAACACAGATACGCAGTATTTT
TRBV29-1	NA	TRBJ1-1	TRBD1	CSVSVQGMNTEAFF	TGCAGCGTTTCTGTACAGGGGATGAACACTGAAGCTTTCTTT
TRBV19	NA	TRBJ1-2	NA	CASRLGQYQGYTF	TGTGCCAGTAGACTAGGACAGTATCAGGGCTACACCTTC
TRBV6-5	few	TRBJ1-6	TRBD1	CASSYVPGGRNSPLHF	TGTGCCAGCAGTTACGTGCCAGGGGGTCGGAATTCACCCCTCCACTTT
TRBV9	NA	TRBJ2-3	TRBD2	CASSPGHGGAADTQYF	TGTGCCAGCAGCCCGGGACACGGGGGGGCTGCAGATACGCAGTATTTT
TRBV29-1	NA	TRBJ2-3	TRBD2	CSVFLAGNTDTQYF	TGCAGCGTTTTCTTAGCGGGAAACACAGATACGCAGTATTTT
TRBV4-3	NA	TRBJ2-1	TRBD2	CASSQHLAGGPLEQFF	TGCGCCAGCAGCCAACACCTAGCGGGGGGTCCTCTGGAGCAGTTCTTC
TRBV9	NA	TRBJ1-2	NA	CASSVQAGNYGYTF	TGTGCCAGCAGCGTACAGGCCGGTAACTATGGCTACACCTTC
TRBV5-1	NA	TRBJ2-2	TRBD2	CASSWDSGTSTGELFF	TGCGCCAGCAGCTGGGATTCCGGGACTAGCACCGGGGAGCTGTTTTTT
TRBV6-5	NA	TRBJ1-2	TRBD1	CASRPPGQGGGYTF	TGTGCCAGCAGACCACCGGGACAGGGAGGGGGCTACACCTTC